Presented here are 16 T cell receptor beta chains from one specimen sequenced in a study of Ad26.COV2.S vaccination and SARS-CoV-2 variants. Treatment here: about 20 received Ad26.COV2.S at low or high dose, single or two shots; 5 received placebo; per-sample allocation not given. After the first vaccine or placebo injection, samples were drawn on day 63. TCRdb keeps only in-frame clones here, not all; method: immunoSEQ multiplex PCR. In the table there are nearly 400,000 clones, about 91% of which are singletons. The sample here was peripheral blood, taken in a trial of Ad26.COV2.S vaccine versus placebo. These receptors all stem from a person between 18 and 65 years old who received the Ad26.COV2.S COVID-19 vaccine or a placebo.

The chain combines TRBV10-3 with TRBJ1-2, with D uncertain. The germline V gene has CDR1 ENHRY and CDR2 SYGVKD. V shed 6 bases and J shed 5 bases, with 10 bases lying between them. This CDR3 is 12 amino acids long. The CDR3 nucleotides are TGTGCCATCAGAACCGTCTTTTATGGCTACACCTTC. This sequence encodes CAIRTVFYGYTF.

This chain links TRBV24-1 with TRBJ1-1; 11 bases fit TRBD1. The germline V gene encodes CDR1 KGHDR and CDR2 SFDVKD. J gave up 4 bases and V 2 bases, and 5 bases lay outside the gene matches. The CDR3 spans 16 residues. The CDR3 nucleotides read TGTGCCACCAGTGATTACTGGACAGGGGGCGTCACTGAAGCTTTCTTT. Amino acid sequence: CATSDYWTGGVTEAFF.

About this clone itself: Additional DNA sequences in this sample encode the identical CDR3. The gene calls are TRBV30 and TRBJ1-1, with unresolved D. V was cut by 0 bases and J by 0 bases, with 8 bases left in between. Germline CDR1 and CDR2: GTSNPN and SVGIG (reference sequence). The CDR3 totals 14 residues. Written as DNA, the CDR3 is TGTGCCTGGAGTGTAGGGCCGATGAACACTGAAGCTTTCTTT. Protein product: CAWSVGPMNTEAFF.

The chain couples TRBV12-3 or TRBV12-4 to TRBJ2-7; D may match TRBD1 or TRBD2 (5 bases each). The CDR3 sequence is 13 residues long. Trimming took off 7 bases at V and 9 bases at J, with 19 bases between the two ends. The CDR3 reads CASNLVGEGRQYF. CDR3 DNA: TGTGCCAGCAACCTTGTGGGAGAGGGGAGGCAGTACTTC.

This clone was recorded only once. The chain combines TRBV30 with TRBJ2-2; 7 nucleotides align to TRBD1. V was pared by 4 bases and J by 0 bases, with 5 bases of the junction left unmatched. There are 15 residues in the CDR3. The germline V gene encodes CDR1 GTSNPN and CDR2 SVGIG (reference sequence). This CDR3 is CAWTRQGSNTGELFF. CDR3 coding DNA: TGTGCCTGGACCCGACAGGGATCGAACACCGGGGAGCTGTTTTTT.

The chain is built from TRBV4-2 and TRBJ2-3; D is possibly TRBD1 (6 bases). The CDR3 has 16 residues. V was pared by 1 base and J by 2 bases, with 13 bases between. CDR1 is LGHNA and CDR2 is YNFKEQ in the germline V gene. CDR3 in DNA: TGTGCCAGCAGCCAAGGAGCAGGGGTGACCACAGATACGCAGTATTTT. It yields the protein CASSQGAGVTTDTQYF.

For the CDR3, the DNA is TGTGCCAGCTCACCCGACAGATCCTATGGCTACACCTTC. Translating it yields CASSPDRSYGYTF. The genes are TRBV18 and TRBJ1-2; maybe TRBD1 (5 bases). The CDR3 is 13 amino acids. V lost 3 bases to trimming and J lost 4 bases, with 9 bases between them. Germline values: CDR1 KGHSH, CDR2 LQKENI.

This chain uses TRBV6-1 with TRBJ2-5; the match to TRBD2 covers 8 bases. This CDR3 contains 17 residues. Trimming removed 1 base from V and 5 bases from J; junction bases left unmatched: 12. Germline V CDR1 and CDR2: MNHNS, SASEGT. The CDR3, as DNA: TGTGCCAGCAGTGAAGGAGCACTAGCGGAGCTGGGGGAGACCCAGTACTTC. Protein sequence: CASSEGALAELGETQYF.

This clone has just one count. V usage is TRBV7-3 and J usage is TRBJ2-1; D gene unclear. From germline, CDR1 is SGHTA and CDR2 FQGTGA. Trimming left V 5 bases short and J 6 bases short, with 23 bases between. This CDR3 has 17 residues. The CDR3 protein is CASSPTPYDTKSNEQFF. The CDR3 nucleotides read TGTGCCAGCAGCCCCACACCCTACGATACGAAAAGCAATGAGCAGTTCTTC. The full variable domain, with the rest looked up from reference TRBV7-3 and TRBJ2-1, is GAGVSQTPSNKVTEKGKYVELRCDPISGHTALYWYRQSLGQGPEFLIYFQGTGAADDSGLPNDRFFAVRPEGSVSTLKIQRTERGDSAVYLCASSPTPYDTKSNEQFFGPGTRLTVL.

As concerns this clone: Different DNA sequences within this sample yield the same CDR3. The rearrangement joins TRBV7-2 to TRBJ1-1; 8 bases match TRBD1. Germline trimming cut 5 bases from V and 1 base from J; bases unmatched to any gene: 3. The CDR3 has 14 amino acids. Germline CDR1 is SGHTA and CDR2 is FQGNSA. The CDR3 is CASSRGQGNTEAFF. CDR3 sequence (DNA): TGTGCCAGCAGCCGTGGACAGGGGAACACTGAAGCTTTCTTT.

The chain recombines TRBV9 with TRBJ2-5; tentatively, D is TRBD1 (6 bases). Looked up from germline, CDR1 is SGDLS and CDR2 is YYNGEE. The CDR3 covers 14 residues. Trimming pared 3 bases from V and 2 bases from J, leaving 11 bases between. CDR3 protein: CASSEGGQQETQYF. The CDR3 bases are TGTGCCAGCAGCGAGGGTGGACAGCAAGAGACCCAGTACTTC.

The chain has TRBV18 and TRBJ2-7; D tentatively fits TRBD1 or TRBD2 (5 bases each). The CDR3 has 14 amino acids. V lost 3 bases and J 6 bases, leaving 15 bases between the germline ends. The germline V gene has CDR1 KGHSH and CDR2 LQKENI. In DNA, the CDR3 is TGTGCCAGCTCACCTACAAGGCTGAGGGGCGAGCAGTACTTC. This gives the protein CASSPTRLRGEQYF. The full variable domain, in which reference TRBV18 and TRBJ2-7 provide the parts outside the CDR3, is NAGVMQNPRHLVRRRGQEARLRCSPMKGHSHVYWYRQLPEEGLKFMVYLQKENIIDESGMPKERFSAEFPKEGPSILRIQQVVRGDSAAYFCASSPTRLRGEQYFGPGTRLTVT.

The chain is built from TRBV24-1 and TRBJ2-6, with D perhaps TRBD1 (6 bases). The CDR3 runs to 16 residues. With 4 bases removed from V and 1 base from J, the gap between germline ends came to 10 bases. Germline V lookup: CDR1 KGHDR, CDR2 SFDVKD. The CDR3 DNA sequence: TGTGCCACCAGTGACCCCACAGGGTCTGGGGCCAACGTCCTGACTTTC. Translated, it gives CATSDPTGSGANVLTF.

This clone is labeled as medium-sized. The J gene is TRBJ2-3, the V gene TRBV5-1; D might be TRBD2 (6 bases). The germline CDR1 and CDR2 sequences are SGHRS and YFSETQ. The CDR3 sequence is 16 residues long. Trimming stripped 3 bases from V and 1 base from J, with 15 bases between. The CDR3, as DNA: TGCGCCAGCAGCTGGCGTGGGGGGACGCGCACAGATACGCAGTATTTT. Translating it yields CASSWRGGTRTDTQYF.

The chain has TRBV3-1 (or the pseudogene TRBV3-2) and TRBJ1-4, with D uncertain. Germline-derived CDR1 and CDR2 are LGHDT and YNNKEL (reference sequence). This CDR3 comprises 15 residues. V lost 0 bases, J lost 8 bases, and 13 bases lay in between. The CDR3 region has the DNA TGTGCCAGCAGCCAAGAAACTTTAGGAGGGGAAAAACTGTTTTTT. Amino acids: CASSQETLGGEKLFF.

The chain uses TRBV10-3 and TRBJ2-5; no clear D. The CDR3 has 13 amino acids. CDR1 and CDR2 (germline): ENHRY, SYGVKD. V was trimmed by 4 bases and J by 3 bases, leaving 9 bases between them. The CDR3 here is CAISGDVEETQYF. CDR3 in DNA: TGTGCCATCAGTGGTGATGTTGAAGAGACCCAGTACTTC.